These T cell receptor beta chains were read from a single sample in a study of blood T cell repertoires in COVID-19. Sequencing was performed with immunoSEQ multiplex PCR; in TCRdb, only in-frame clones are kept and a portion is missing. The sample carries a few hundred thousand clones, roughly 84% recorded once. The sequenced sample consisted of peripheral blood. The receptors here all came from a young woman who had recovered from COVID-19. Both conserved end residues are trimmed from each CDR3. The order of the fields is J gene, clone size, V gene, CDR3 protein. Size values are once, few and many counts, or a class for expanded clones, and some rows have none.

>TRBJ2-4|.|TRBV6-5
ASSPIQGDTIQY
>TRBJ2-7|.|TRBV10-3
AISVSSGEGEQY
>TRBJ1-5|once|TRBV28
ASGIPQGHQPH
>TRBJ2-7|.|TRBV12-3/TRBV12-4
ASSYYKGDEQY
>TRBJ2-2|.|TRBV6-4
ASSEMGGPTGELF
>TRBJ1-4|.|TRBV29-1
SVEQRQANEKLF
>TRBJ2-1|.|TRBV10-3
AIREGPSGSYDEQF
>TRBJ1-1|once|TRBV30
AWSASSGGNTEAF
>TRBJ1-1|.|TRBV30
ASDTEAF
>TRBJ2-5|.|TRBV5-1
ASSLGLRAAQETQY
>TRBJ2-7|few|TRBV5-4
ASSLTGLAGGRAHYEQY
>TRBJ1-6|.|TRBV30
AWSFRGPNRPLH
>TRBJ1-1|.|TRBV29-1
SVEDQLGAEAF
>TRBJ2-1|.|TRBV5-5
ASSLGLAELSYNEQF
>TRBJ2-7|once|TRBV2
ARGGQSSYEQY
>TRBJ2-7|.|TRBV4-1
ASSQPGQSYEQY
>TRBJ1-3|few|TRBV9
ASSASSGNTIY
>TRBJ1-5|.|TRBV28
ASRGGQDYQPQH
>TRBJ2-1|.|TRBV6-1
ASSEDDGRANEQF
>TRBJ2-3|.|TRBV10-1
ASSEKGGTDTQY
>TRBJ1-3|.|TRBV9
ASTRTGGRSNTIY
>TRBJ1-1|.|TRBV2
ASSLTGNTEAF
>TRBJ1-6|few|TRBV5-6
ASSLESAGGNSPLH
>TRBJ1-2|once|TRBV6-1
ASSDRAYGYT
>TRBJ1-4|few|TRBV7-9
ASSRGFYEKLF
>TRBJ2-2|few|TRBV5-4
ASSQNGVTGELF
>TRBJ2-5|.|TRBV7-9
ASSYSGRAGETQY
>TRBJ2-7|.|TRBV4-1
ASSQGLAGGYEQY
>TRBJ2-2|.|TRBV2
ASSERGATTGELF
>TRBJ2-1|.|TRBV24-1
ATSDPKGPISYNEQF
>TRBJ1-2|.|TRBV20-1
SGWSNYGYT
>TRBJ1-6|.|TRBV27
ASSSAMDRDSPLH
>TRBJ1-2|.|TRBV10-3
AIGQGSIYGYT
>TRBJ2-5|.|TRBV15
ATSRVNRGETQY